These 16 T cell receptor beta chains were sequenced from one sample in a study of cytomegalovirus exposure and HLA in healthy donors. The PCR had 60 Vbeta and 13 Jbeta primers. Generated by immunoSEQ multiplex PCR, the TCRdb table keeps only in-frame clones and is missing some. The table has around 78,000 clones, around 70% seen once; the top ten hold 11%. Sequencing was carried out using PBMCs. These receptors all stem from a woman between 40 and 55 years old in good health and CMV-seropositive.

This clone was observed a few times. The gene calls are TRBV6-1 and TRBJ1-1; D is uncertain. The CDR3 contains 15 residues. V was shortened by 7 bases and J by 5 bases, with 20 bases between the two germline ends. CDR1 MNHNS and CDR2 SASEGT come from the germline V gene. CDR3 loop: CASTEGPLSGTEAFF. The CDR3 nucleotides are TGTGCCAGCACCGAGGGTCCGCTCTCGGGGACTGAAGCTTTCTTT.

At least ten counts were recorded for this clone. The gene calls are TRBV10-3 and TRBJ2-3; perhaps TRBD2 as D (5 bases). V lost 2 bases, J lost 0 bases, and 9 bases lay in between. The germline V gene encodes CDR1 ENHRY and CDR2 SYGVKD. The CDR3 consists of 15 residues. The CDR3 spells CAISELAGSTDTQYF. Written as DNA, the CDR3 is TGTGCCATCAGTGAGCTAGCCGGGAGCACAGATACGCAGTATTTT.

J is TRBJ2-1 and V is TRBV20-1; D is possibly TRBD2 (6 bases). The germline V and J ends were trimmed by 7 bases and 10 bases, with 11 bases remaining between them. From germline, CDR1 is DFQATT and CDR2 SNEGSKA (reference sequence). The CDR3 runs 10 residues. CDR3 residues: CSGGGDEQFF. The CDR3 DNA reads TGCAGTGGAGGAGGGGACGAGCAGTTCTTC.

The J gene is TRBJ1-2, the V gene TRBV11-2; D perhaps matches TRBD1 (5 bases). The germline V and J ends were trimmed by 5 bases and 8 bases, with 12 bases remaining between them. Germline CDR1 and CDR2: SGHAT and FQNNGV. CDR3 length: 12 amino acids. CDR3 DNA: TGTGCCAGCAGCCCAACGACAGAAGGCTACACCTTC. It yields the protein CASSPTTEGYTF.

The chain is built from TRBV18 and TRBJ1-4; 9 bases fit TRBD1. V lost 1 base and J lost 5; bases outside the gene matches: 5. This CDR3 has 16 amino acids. The V gene's germline CDR1 is KGHSH and CDR2 LQKENI. DNA for the CDR3: TGTGCCAGCTCACCACAAATTGGGACAGGGAATGAAAAACTGTTTTTT. Protein sequence: CASSPQIGTGNEKLFF. Full variable domain (missing parts from reference TRBV18 and TRBJ1-4): NAGVMQNPRHLVRRRGQEARLRCSPMKGHSHVYWYRQLPEEGLKFMVYLQKENIIDESGMPKERFSAEFPKEGPSILRIQQVVRGDSAAYFCASSPQIGTGNEKLFFGSGTQLSVL.

The chain uses TRBV5-4 and TRBJ1-1, with D unresolved. The V and J ends lost 4 bases and 1 base respectively, with 5 bases between them. The CDR3 extends over 12 amino acids. Germline values: CDR1 SGHNT, CDR2 YYREEE (reference sequence). The CDR3 DNA follows: TGTGCCAGCAGCACGGGGAACACTGAAGCTTTCTTT. It codes for CASSTGNTEAFF.

The chain carries TRBV7-9 and TRBJ2-2, with D perhaps TRBD1 (6 bases). Germline assignment: CDR1 SEHNR and CDR2 FQNEAQ (reference sequence). Trimming took off 1 base at V and 6 bases at J, with 12 bases between the two ends. The CDR3 consists of 15 residues. The CDR3 bases are TGTGCCAGCAGCTTAGTCAGTGCAGGGGCCGGGGAGCTGTTTTTT. This codes for CASSLVSAGAGELFF.

The chain uses TRBV5-1 and TRBJ1-1; 7 positions match TRBD1. V gave up 4 bases and J gave up 1 base; unmatched junction bases: 7. Germline CDR1 and CDR2: SGHRS and YFSETQ. The length of the CDR3 is 15 residues. CDR3 amino acids: CASSRSGTANTEAFF. In nucleotides, the CDR3 is TGCGCCAGCAGCCGTTCGGGGACAGCGAACACTGAAGCTTTCTTT.

V and J are TRBV9 and TRBJ2-7; 9 bases are a match to TRBD2. Trimming at V came to 1 base and at J to 2 bases, leaving 4 bases not matched to a gene. The CDR3 length is 15 residues. The germline V gene has CDR1 SGDLS and CDR2 YYNGEE. CDR3 loop: CASSVSTSGAYEQYF. The CDR3 DNA follows: TGTGCCAGCAGCGTATCGACTAGCGGTGCCTACGAGCAGTACTTC.

This clone showed up just once. The chain joins TRBV6-6 to TRBJ2-3; D might be TRBD2 (6 bases). Germline values: CDR1 MNHNY, CDR2 SVGAGI (reference sequence). CDR3 length: 15 residues. With 6 bases removed from V and 4 bases from J, the gap between germline ends came to 17 bases. The CDR3 loop is CASRRRGGFADTQYF. CDR3 DNA sequence: TGTGCCAGCAGGAGGCGGGGTGGTTTTGCAGATACGCAGTATTTT.

The gene calls are TRBV30 and TRBJ1-2, with 7 bases that match TRBD1. CDR1 is GTSNPN, CDR2 SVGIG, per germline (reference sequence). CDR3 length: 15 amino acids. The V and J ends lost 0 bases and 5 bases, in that order; junction bases with no gene match: 9. CDR3 DNA sequence: TGTGCCTGGAGTGTTTTCGAGGGGGCGCGGTATGGCTACACCTTC. Protein product: CAWSVFEGARYGYTF.

The rearrangement joins TRBV5-1 to TRBJ2-5, with 10 bases that match TRBD1. Germline V lookup: CDR1 SGHRS, CDR2 YFSETQ. This CDR3 comprises 15 residues. Trimming at V came to 4 bases and at J to 4 bases, leaving 7 bases not matched to a gene. This CDR3 is CASSRGQGSGETQYF. The DNA of the CDR3 is TGCGCCAGCAGCCGGGGACAGGGGAGCGGAGAGACCCAGTACTTC.

This chain joins TRBV10-2 and TRBJ2-7; 8 positions agree with TRBD1. The CDR3 is made up of 13 amino acids. The V gene's germline CDR1 is WSHSY and CDR2 SAAADI. J lost 5 bases, V lost 7 bases, and 7 bases had no gene match. The CDR3 sequence: CASTRQGADEQYF. In DNA form, the CDR3 reads TGCGCCAGCACCCGGCAGGGGGCGGACGAGCAGTACTTC.

CDR3 in DNA: TGTGCCAGCAGTTACTCGACAGGCCAAGAGACCCAGTACTTC. It yields the protein CASSYSTGQETQYF. The chain employs TRBV6-5 and TRBJ2-5; tentatively, D is TRBD1 (6 bases). CDR1 MNHEY and CDR2 SVGAGI come from the germline V gene. The CDR3 sequence is 14 residues long. The V end was cut by 0 bases, the J end by 1 base, with 6 bases between.

This chain's CDR3 is CASSQYRGITEAFF. For the CDR3, the DNA is TGTGCCAGCAGTCAATACAGGGGAATCACTGAAGCTTTCTTT. V gene TRBV27 combines with J gene TRBJ1-1, with 7 bases that match TRBD1. The CDR3 is 14 amino acids. CDR1 is MNHEY, CDR2 SMNVEV, per germline (reference sequence). The V and J ends lost 5 bases and 4 bases, in that order; junction bases with no gene match: 7.

This rearrangement joins TRBV28 to TRBJ2-1, with 8 positions matching TRBD2. Germline V lookup: CDR1 MDHEN, CDR2 SYDVKM. V lost 2 bases to trimming and J lost 0 bases; unmatched junction nucleotides: 12. The CDR3 spans 19 residues. This chain's CDR3 is CASSLEGWTSLSSYNEQFF. CDR3 nucleotides: TGTGCCAGCAGTTTAGAGGGGTGGACTAGCTTATCCTCCTACAATGAGCAGTTCTTC.